This T cell receptor (beta chain) was profiled in a study of Ad26.COV2.S vaccination and SARS-CoV-2 variants. Study details: Doses of Ad26.COV2.S were injected into muscle once or twice, 56 days apart.

This sample's treatment: some 20 received Ad26.COV2.S at low or high dose, single or two shots; about five received placebo; per-sample allocation not given. Day 63 following the first vaccine or placebo injection was when the samples were taken. The method was immunoSEQ multiplex PCR; TCRdb's version includes in-frame clones alone and lacks a portion of them. This table holds about 680,000 clones, 89% found once. With 6 bases clipped from V and 6 bases from J, the junction kept 3 bases outside the gene matches. The CDR3 runs to 12 residues. Germline CDR1 MNHEY, CDR2 SVGAGI. The clonotype comes from a person aged 18-65 years who received the Ad26.COV2.S COVID-19 vaccine or a placebo. The material was peripheral blood, obtained in a trial of Ad26.COV2.S vaccine versus placebo. The chain couples TRBV6-5 to TRBJ2-7; TRBD2 matches 9 bases. DNA of the CDR3: TGTGCCAGCAGCTTAGCGGGAGCCGAGCAGTACTTC. The encoded protein is CASSLAGAEQYF.